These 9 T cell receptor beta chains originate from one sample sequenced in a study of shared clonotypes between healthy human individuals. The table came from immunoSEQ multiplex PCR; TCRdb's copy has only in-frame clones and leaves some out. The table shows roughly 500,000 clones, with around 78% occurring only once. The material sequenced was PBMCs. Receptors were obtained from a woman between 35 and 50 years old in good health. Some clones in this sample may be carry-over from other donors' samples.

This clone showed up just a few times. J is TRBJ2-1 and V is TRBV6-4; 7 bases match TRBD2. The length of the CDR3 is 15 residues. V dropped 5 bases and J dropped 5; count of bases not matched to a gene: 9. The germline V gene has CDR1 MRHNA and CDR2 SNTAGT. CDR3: CASSPSGAEDNEQFF. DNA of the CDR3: TGTGCCAGCAGTCCTAGCGGCGCAGAGGACAATGAGCAGTTCTTC.

CDR3 sequence (DNA): TGCAGCGTCTATCAGGGAACTAATGAAAAACTGTTTTTT. It is translated as CSVYQGTNEKLFF. The chain recombines TRBV29-1 with TRBJ1-4; TRBD1 might be the D (5 bases). Looked up from germline, CDR1 is SQVTM and CDR2 is ANQGSEA. The CDR3 has 13 amino acids. Trimming left V 6 bases short and J 1 base short, with 9 bases between.

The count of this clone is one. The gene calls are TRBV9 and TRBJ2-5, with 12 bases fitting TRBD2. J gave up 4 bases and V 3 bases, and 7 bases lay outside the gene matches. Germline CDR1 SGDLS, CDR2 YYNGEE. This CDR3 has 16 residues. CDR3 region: CASSGRLAGVRETQYF. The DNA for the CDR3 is TGTGCCAGCAGCGGTCGACTAGCGGGAGTGCGAGAGACCCAGTACTTC. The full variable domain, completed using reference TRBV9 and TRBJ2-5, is DSGVTQTPKHLITATGQRVTLRCSPRSGDLSVYWYQQSLDQGLQFLIQYYNGEERAKGNILERFSAQQFPDLHSELNLSSLELGDSALYFCASSGRLAGVRETQYFGPGTRLLVL.

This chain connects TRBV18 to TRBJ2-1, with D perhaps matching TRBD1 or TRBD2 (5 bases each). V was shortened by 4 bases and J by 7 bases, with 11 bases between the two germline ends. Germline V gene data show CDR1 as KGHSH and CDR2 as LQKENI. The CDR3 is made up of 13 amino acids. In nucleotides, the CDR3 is TGTGCCAGCTCACACGGCAGGGAGAATGAGCAGTTCTTC. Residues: CASSHGRENEQFF.

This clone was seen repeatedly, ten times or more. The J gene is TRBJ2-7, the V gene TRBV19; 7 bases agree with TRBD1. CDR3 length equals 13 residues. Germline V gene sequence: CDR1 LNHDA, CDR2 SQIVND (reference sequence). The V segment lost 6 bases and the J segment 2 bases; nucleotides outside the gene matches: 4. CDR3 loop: CASRTTGTYEQYF. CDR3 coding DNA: TGTGCCAGTAGGACGACAGGGACCTACGAGCAGTACTTC.

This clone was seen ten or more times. CDR3 in DNA: TGTGCCTGGAACTCTCCGGGACAGAGAATAATGCAGTACTTC. Protein: CAWNSPGQRIMQYF. The rearrangement links TRBV30 to TRBJ2-4; 7 bases fit TRBD1. The CDR3 loop spans 14 amino acids. With V trimmed by 4 bases and J by 13 bases, 16 bases remained unmatched. The germline CDR1 and CDR2 sequences are GTSNPN and SVGIG (reference sequence). The full variable domain, its missing parts supplied by reference TRBV30 and TRBJ2-4, is SQTIHQWPATLVQPVGSPLSLECTVEGTSNPNLYWYRQAAGRGLQLLFYSVGIGQISSEVPQNLSASRPQDRQFILSSKKLLLSDSGFYLCAWNSPGQRIMQYFGAGTRLSVL.

The CDR3 DNA reads TGTGCCAGCAGTGAAGCGACGAAGGGGGTTGAGCAGTTCTTC. It yields the protein CASSEATKGVEQFF. The chain combines TRBV2 with TRBJ2-1; D might be TRBD1 (6 bases). This CDR3 comprises 14 residues. Germline CDR1 reads SNHLY; CDR2 reads FYNNEI. Trimming removed 0 bases from V and 9 bases from J, with 12 bases in between.

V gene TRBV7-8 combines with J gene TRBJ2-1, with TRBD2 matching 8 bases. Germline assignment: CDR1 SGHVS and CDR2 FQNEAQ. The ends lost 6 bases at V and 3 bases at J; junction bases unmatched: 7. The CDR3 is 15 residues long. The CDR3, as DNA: TGTGCCAGCAGACCAGGGACTAGGCGCTACAATGAGCAGTTCTTC. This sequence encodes CASRPGTRRYNEQFF.

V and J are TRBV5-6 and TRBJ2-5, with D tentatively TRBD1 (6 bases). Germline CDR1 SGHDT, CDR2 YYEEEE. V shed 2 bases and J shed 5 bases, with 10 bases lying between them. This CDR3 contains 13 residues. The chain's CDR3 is CASSFGGEETQYF. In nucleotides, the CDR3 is TGTGCCAGCAGCTTTGGGGGCGAGGAGACCCAGTACTTC.